This paragraph reports one TCR beta chain. The repertoire was sequenced with immunoSEQ multiplex PCR; TCRdb's copy has only in-frame clones and lacks some. The sample lists 35,000 or so clones; roughly 89% were seen once. CDR3 length: 14 amino acids. The V gene's germline CDR1 is MNHEY and CDR2 SVGAGI. V was shortened by 2 bases and J by 2 bases, with 7 bases between the two germline ends. These data originate in a study of T cell changes during pregnancy in multiple sclerosis. The genes are TRBV6-5 and TRBJ1-3, with TRBD1 as a possible D gene (5 bases). Material: CD4+ T cells from peripheral blood mononuclear cells, obtained after pregnancy. This clonotype was sampled from a female donor in good health, enrolled as a control in a pregnancy study. The CDR3 is CASSYRGAGNTIYF. For the CDR3, the DNA is TGTGCCAGCAGTTACAGGGGCGCTGGAAACACCATATATTTT.